The T cell receptor beta chain described here comes from a study of early T cells in non-severe SARS-CoV-2 infection. The CDR3 spans 13 residues. CDR1 and CDR2 (germline): SEHNR, FQNEAQ (reference sequence). Concerning this clonotype itself: An end of the junction does not agree with germline; a read error may underlie this.

Each CDR3 protein is one row after TCRdb ran MiXCR on the 5' RACE reads. The data show around 35,000 distinct CDR3 sequences, around 5.7% seen once. The chain employs TRBV7-9 and TRBJ2-3; D unresolved. Sequenced sample: whole blood. This TCR was recovered from an adult who was a healthcare worker with PCR-confirmed SARS-CoV-2 infection or an uninfected control (not recorded which). The CDR3, as DNA: TGTGTCAGCAGCATTTCAACCACAGATACGCAGTATTTT. Translation gives CVSSISTTDTQYF.